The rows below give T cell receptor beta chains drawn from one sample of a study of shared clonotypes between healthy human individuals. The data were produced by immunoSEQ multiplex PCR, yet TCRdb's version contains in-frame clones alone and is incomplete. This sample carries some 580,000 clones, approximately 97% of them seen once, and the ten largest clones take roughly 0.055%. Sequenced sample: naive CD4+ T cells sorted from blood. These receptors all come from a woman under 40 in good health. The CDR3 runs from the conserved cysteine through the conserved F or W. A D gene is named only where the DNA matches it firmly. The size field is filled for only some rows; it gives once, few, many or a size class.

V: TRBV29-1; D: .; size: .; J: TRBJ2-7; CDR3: CSVEMTGPKIPTSYEQYF; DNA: TGCAGCGTTGAAATGACAGGTCCAAAAATACCAACCTCCTACGAGCAGTACTTC
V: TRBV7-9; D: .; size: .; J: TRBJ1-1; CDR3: CASTQSGDWEAFF; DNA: TGTGCCAGCACCCAATCCGGGGACTGGGAAGCTTTCTTT
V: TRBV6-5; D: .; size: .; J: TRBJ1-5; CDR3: CASSFGTSSSTQHF; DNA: TGTGCCAGCAGTTTTGGGACTTCCAGTAGCACCCAGCATTTT
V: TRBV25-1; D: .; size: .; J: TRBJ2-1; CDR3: CASIESQGGEQFF; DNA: TGTGCCAGCATCGAATCCCAGGGGGGTGAGCAGTTCTTC
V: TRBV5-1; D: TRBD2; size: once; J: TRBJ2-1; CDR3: CASSFLAGFYNEQFF; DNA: TGCGCCAGCAGCTTCCTAGCGGGATTCTACAATGAGCAGTTCTTC
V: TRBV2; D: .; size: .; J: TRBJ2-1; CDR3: CASRTSSEQFF; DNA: TGTGCCAGCAGGACTTCTAGTGAGCAGTTCTTC
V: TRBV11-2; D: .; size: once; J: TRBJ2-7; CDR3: CASSFQGPYEQYF; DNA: TGTGCCAGCAGCTTCCAGGGCCCCTACGAGCAGTACTTC
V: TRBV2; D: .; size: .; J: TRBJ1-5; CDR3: CASGTNNQPQHF; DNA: TGTGCCAGCGGTACAAATAATCAGCCCCAGCATTTT
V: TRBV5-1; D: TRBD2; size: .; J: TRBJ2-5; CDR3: CASSFVPSGKETQYF; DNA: TGCGCCAGCAGCTTTGTGCCTAGCGGGAAAGAGACCCAGTACTTC
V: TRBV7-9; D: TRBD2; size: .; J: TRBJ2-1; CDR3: CASSFAGTSGFYNEQFF; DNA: TGTGCCAGCAGCTTTGCAGGGACTAGCGGGTTCTACAATGAGCAGTTCTTC
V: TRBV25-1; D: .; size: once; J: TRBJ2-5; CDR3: CASSGRQRQETQYF; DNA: TGTGCCAGCAGTGGTCGACAGCGGCAAGAGACCCAGTACTTC
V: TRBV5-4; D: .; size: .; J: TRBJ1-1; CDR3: CASSSTGNTEAFF; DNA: TGTGCCAGCAGCTCGACGGGAAACACTGAAGCTTTCTTT
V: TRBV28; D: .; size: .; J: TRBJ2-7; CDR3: CASSTSGTKQYF; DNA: TGTGCCAGCAGTACCTCAGGGACAAAGCAGTACTTC
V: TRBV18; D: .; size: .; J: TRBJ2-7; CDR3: CASSPPGSGSSYEQYF; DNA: TGTGCCAGCTCACCACCGGGTAGCGGATCCTCCTACGAGCAGTACTTC
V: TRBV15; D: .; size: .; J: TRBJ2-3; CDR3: CATSSRLPDTQYF; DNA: TGTGCCACCAGCAGCCGCCTCCCGGATACGCAGTATTTT
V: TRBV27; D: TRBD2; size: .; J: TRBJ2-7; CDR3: CASSLKTSGRYEQYF; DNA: TGTGCCAGCAGTTTAAAAACTAGCGGGAGGTACGAGCAGTACTTC
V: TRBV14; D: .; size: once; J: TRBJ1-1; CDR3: CASSPRPGGMNTEAFF; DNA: TGTGCCAGCAGCCCGAGGCCCGGGGGAATGAACACTGAAGCTTTCTTT
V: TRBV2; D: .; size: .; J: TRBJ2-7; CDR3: CASSARDPITYEQYF; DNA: TGTGCCAGCAGTGCCCGGGACCCGATTACCTACGAGCAGTACTTC
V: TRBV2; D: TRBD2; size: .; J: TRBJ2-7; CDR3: CASRVPGLAGYEQYF; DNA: TGTGCCAGCAGGGTCCCGGGACTAGCGGGTTACGAGCAGTACTTC
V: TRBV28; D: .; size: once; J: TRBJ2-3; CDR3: CASRPQDTDTQYF; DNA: TGTGCCAGCAGACCCCAAGATACAGATACGCAGTATTTT
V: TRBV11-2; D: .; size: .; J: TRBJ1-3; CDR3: CASSLTGAGNTIYF; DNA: TGTGCCAGCAGCTTAACAGGAGCTGGAAACACCATATATTTT
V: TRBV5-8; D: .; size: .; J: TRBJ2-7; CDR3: CASSFSTAYEQYF; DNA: TGTGCCAGCAGCTTCTCCACGGCCTACGAGCAGTACTTC
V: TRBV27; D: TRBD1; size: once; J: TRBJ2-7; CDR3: CASSLAGGSDEQYF; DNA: TGTGCCAGCAGTTTGGCAGGGGGATCCGACGAGCAGTACTTC
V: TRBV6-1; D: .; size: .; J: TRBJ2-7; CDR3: CANSQSGGLYEQYF; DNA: TGTGCCAACTCTCAAAGTGGGGGGTTGTACGAGCAGTACTTC
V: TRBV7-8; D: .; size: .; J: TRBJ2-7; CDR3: CASSRVLLDRDYEQYF; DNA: TGTGCCAGCAGCCGTGTCTTATTGGACAGAGACTACGAGCAGTACTTC
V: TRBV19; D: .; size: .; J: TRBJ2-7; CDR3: CASSIAGGSYEQYF; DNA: TGTGCCAGTAGTATAGCCGGGGGCTCCTACGAGCAGTACTTC
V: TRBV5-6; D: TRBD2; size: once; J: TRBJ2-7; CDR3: CASSLVSGRAAYEQYF; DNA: TGTGCCAGCAGCTTGGTTTCCGGGAGGGCCGCATACGAGCAGTACTTC
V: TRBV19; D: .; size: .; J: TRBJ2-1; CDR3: CASSIQPLTYNEQFF; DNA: TGTGCCAGTAGTATACAGCCCCTCACCTACAATGAGCAGTTCTTC
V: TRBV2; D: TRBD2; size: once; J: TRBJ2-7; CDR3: CASSVAGDYEQYF; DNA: TGTGCCAGCAGTGTAGCGGGAGACTACGAGCAGTACTTC
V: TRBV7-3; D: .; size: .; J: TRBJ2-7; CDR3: CASSLTGRQSYEQYF; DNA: TGTGCCAGCAGCTTAACCGGCAGACAATCCTACGAGCAGTACTTC
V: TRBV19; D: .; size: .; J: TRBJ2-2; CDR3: CASSIRGDTGELFF; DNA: TGTGCCAGTAGTATACGCGGGGACACCGGGGAGCTGTTTTTT
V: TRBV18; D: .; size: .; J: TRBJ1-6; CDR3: CASSPEGRHSPLHF; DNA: TGTGCCAGCTCACCCGAAGGACGTCATTCACCCCTCCACTTT
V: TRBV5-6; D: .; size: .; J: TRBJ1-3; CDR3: CASSFQGTSGNTIYF; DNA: TGTGCCAGCAGCTTCCAGGGGACGTCCGGAAACACCATATATTTT
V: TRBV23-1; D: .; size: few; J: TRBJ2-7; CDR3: CASSQTGARSYEQYF; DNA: TGCGCCAGCAGTCAGACCGGGGCCCGATCCTACGAGCAGTACTTC
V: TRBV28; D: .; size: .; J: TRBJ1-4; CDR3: CASTPVRGLNEKLFF; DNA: TGTGCCAGCACTCCCGTCAGGGGCCTTAATGAAAAACTGTTTTTT
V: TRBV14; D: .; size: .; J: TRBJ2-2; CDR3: CASSQWEGAGELFF; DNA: TGTGCCAGCAGCCAATGGGAAGGTGCCGGGGAGCTGTTTTTT
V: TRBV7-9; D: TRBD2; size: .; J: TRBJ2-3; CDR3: CASSASGGQDTQYF; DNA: TGTGCCAGCTCGGCTAGCGGAGGGCAAGATACGCAGTATTTT
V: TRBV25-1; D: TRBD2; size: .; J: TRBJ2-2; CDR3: CASSRGKTSGPPELFF; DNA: TGTGCCAGCAGTAGGGGCAAGACTAGCGGCCCCCCGGAGCTGTTTTTT
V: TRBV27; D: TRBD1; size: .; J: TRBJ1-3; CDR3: CASRGGGENTIYF; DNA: TGTGCCAGCAGGGGAGGGGGCGAAAACACCATATATTTT
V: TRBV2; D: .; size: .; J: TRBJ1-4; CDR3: CASRTGGGAEEKLFF; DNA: TGTGCCAGCAGGACAGGAGGGGGGGCAGAGGAAAAACTGTTTTTT
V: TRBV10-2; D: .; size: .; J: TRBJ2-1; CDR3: CASTKRTINEQFF; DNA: TGCGCCAGCACCAAGCGGACTATCAATGAGCAGTTCTTC
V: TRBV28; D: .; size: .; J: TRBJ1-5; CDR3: CASSPPLGSNQPQHF; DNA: TGTGCCAGCAGTCCTCCCCTCGGCAGCAATCAGCCCCAGCATTTT
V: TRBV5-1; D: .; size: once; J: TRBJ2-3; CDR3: CASSLGGGSPDTQYF; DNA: TGCGCCAGCAGCTTGGGAGGGGGTTCCCCAGATACGCAGTATTTT
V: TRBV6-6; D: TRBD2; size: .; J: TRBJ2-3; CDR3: CASSPSGRADTQYF; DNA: TGTGCCAGCAGTCCTAGCGGGAGAGCAGATACGCAGTATTTT
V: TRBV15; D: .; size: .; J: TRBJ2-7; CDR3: CATSLGVRDFTYEQYF; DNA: TGTGCCACCAGCTTAGGGGTGCGGGACTTCACCTACGAGCAGTACTTC
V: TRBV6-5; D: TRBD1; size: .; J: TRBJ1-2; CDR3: CASRRDRVGYGYTF; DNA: TGTGCCAGCAGACGTGACAGGGTTGGCTATGGCTACACCTTC
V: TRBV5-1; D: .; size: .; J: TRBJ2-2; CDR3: CASSLDRATGELFF; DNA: TGCGCCAGCAGCTTGGACAGGGCCACCGGGGAGCTGTTTTTT
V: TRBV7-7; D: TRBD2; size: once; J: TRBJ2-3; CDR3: CASSSGLAGGTDTQYF; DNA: TGTGCCAGCAGCTCGGGACTAGCGGGAGGTACAGATACGCAGTATTTT
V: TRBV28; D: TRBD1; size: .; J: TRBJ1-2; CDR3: CASSDSGTGGRGYTF; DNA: TGTGCCAGCAGCGACTCCGGGACAGGGGGACGGGGCTACACCTTC
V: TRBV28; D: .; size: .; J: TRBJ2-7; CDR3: CASSLSQGGVIIYEQYF; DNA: TGTGCCAGCAGTTTATCGCAGGGGGGTGTGATAATCTACGAGCAGTACTTC
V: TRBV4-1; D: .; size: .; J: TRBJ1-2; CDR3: CASSQVLSGDYGYTF; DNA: TGCGCCAGCAGCCAAGTTTTGTCAGGGGACTATGGCTACACCTTC
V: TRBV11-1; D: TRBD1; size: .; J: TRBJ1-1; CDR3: CASSLDRVEAFF; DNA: TGTGCCAGCAGCTTGGACAGGGTTGAAGCTTTCTTT
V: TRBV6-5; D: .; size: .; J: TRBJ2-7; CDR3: CASSATETYEQYF; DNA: TGTGCCAGCAGTGCAACAGAGACCTACGAGCAGTACTTC
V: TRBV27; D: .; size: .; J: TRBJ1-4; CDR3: CASSDNRAVGEKLFF; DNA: TGTGCCAGCAGTGATAACAGGGCGGTGGGTGAAAAACTGTTTTTT
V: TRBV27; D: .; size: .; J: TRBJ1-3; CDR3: CASRSDSGNTIYF; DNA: TGTGCCAGCAGGTCAGACTCTGGAAACACCATATATTTT
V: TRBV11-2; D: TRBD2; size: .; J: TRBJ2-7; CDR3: CASSPIGAGGPGEQYF; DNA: TGTGCCAGCAGCCCCATCGGTGCGGGAGGGCCAGGCGAGCAGTACTTC
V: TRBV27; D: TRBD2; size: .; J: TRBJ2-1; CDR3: CASSSLAAGPPHEQFF; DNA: TGTGCCAGCAGTTCACTAGCGGCAGGCCCCCCCCATGAGCAGTTCTTC